This T cell receptor beta chain is from a study of cytomegalovirus exposure and HLA in healthy donors (dated by TCRdb to 2016 to 2017). Describing the broader study: An earlier analysis of under 600 of the donors reported more than 250 Gb of sequence data and roughly 100 million unique TCR beta sequences from about 179 million T cells. Of the 300 to 450 genotyped donors, 80% to 90% were placed in the genetic ancestry cluster associated with self-reported Caucasian donors. A separate validation cohort of approximately 130 different subjects was used in addition to the 666-subject first cohort. On average, roughly 250,000 unique TCR beta nucleotide sequences were sequenced per donor among more than 350 genotyped donors of the cohort, with about 19% of those sequences being non-productive. A later genetic analysis took genome-wide SNP genotypes for about 55% of the 666 donors and used that subset as a discovery cohort. To predict cytomegalovirus infection status, the study brought together high-throughput TCR immunosequencing, statistical association of individual TCRs with disease status, and machine learning. The number of donors typed differed by locus, with 629-630 for A, B, C, DRB1 and DQB1, 522 for DQA1, over 600 for DPA1, and over 400 for DPB1. HLA typing included class I and class II loci at four-digit resolution. Alongside the repertoire data, information on donor age, sex, ethnicity and CMV serostatus was compiled. Every discovery cohort repertoire had been produced on one sequencing platform. In an earlier analysis of roughly 540 of the donors, high-throughput TCR beta sequencing was used to judge whether each TCR beta V gene segment behaved as functional or pseudogenic. Rather than using new phenotypic data, the later analysis identified candidate immune exposures from TCR beta sequences and from how often those sequences occurred across donors. The study used immunosequencing to profile the T cell repertoires of several hundred subjects and linked those repertoires to cytomegalovirus serostatus. The study aimed to test whether cataloging public T cell receptors could reveal signatures of past pathogen exposure. An early release covering approximately 600 HLA-typed donors comprised about 290 gigabases of sequencing data and 85 million or so unique TCR sequences. Roughly 5 DR-DQ haplotypes were handled as single units for association and clustering because linkage in the cohort was strong. A later analysis re-analyzed previously published TCR beta repertoires from approximately 670 donors and added high-resolution HLA genotyping to study TCR occurrence patterns. Here is what the overall study found, with its caveats: A total of 164 TCR beta chains were listed by the study as associated with cytomegalovirus. A few of the identified cytomegalovirus-associated TCR beta chains were confirmed in vitro to be specific for cytomegalovirus antigens. Immune exposure information for the cohort was limited to CMV serostatus. Across donors, most TCR sequences were observed very rarely, whereas some public TCRs were present in many individuals. According to a later analysis, TCR association rates differed among HLA loci, with DRB1 alleles showing the most associated TCRs and HLA-C alleles showing the fewest. Because some donors lacked HLA typing at each locus, the association tests relied only on the typed subset. In an earlier analysis of fewer than 750 of the donors, most TCR beta V segments were observed in productive rearrangements about 90% or about 30% of the time, broadly matching IMGT annotations. The earlier analysis of 587 of the donors excluded fewer than 20 rarely observed V segments, including chromosome 9 orphons, because counts were too low. The sequencing pipeline was judged likely to have produced a cluster of highly shared sequence variants as a technical artifact. In a later genetic analysis, a missense DCLRE1C variant was associated with V-gene and J-gene trimming of TCR beta chains, and the association was replicated in an independent cohort. Correlated functional status among segregating V segments might reflect linkage disequilibrium, but an unknown experimental factor could not be ruled out. In a later analysis, several top co-occurrence clusters were reported to appear linked to parvovirus B19, influenza, CMV and Epstein-Barr virus. Some IMGT-functional V segments, including TRBV6-2 and TRBV6-3, could not be distinguished by the 87-base-pair reads and were therefore excluded. When HLA alleles, especially DR and DQ, strongly co-occurred, TCR associations were difficult to assign to individual alleles. A further reported finding was that TCR beta sequences accurately predicted the HLA-A and HLA-B alleles for most subjects in the first cohort. Compared with equally common non-associated chains, HLA-associated TCR beta chains in a later analysis were more clonally expanded and had lower generation probabilities. Sequencing depth was assumed to be roughly uniform across donors in the presence/absence analyses, though that assumption may not hold. It was suggested by the authors that the approach could potentially be generalized to other disease states and immunological phenotypes. The classifier was reported to diagnose cytomegalovirus status with high specificity and sensitivity in both the original cohort and the validation cohort. Most CMV-associated TCR beta chains appeared to be HLA-restricted in a later analysis, and the HLA associations seemed to be driven largely by CMV exposure. Compared with the approximately 670-donor mean, donors in an Asian-associated ancestry cluster had fewer N-insertions in productive TCRs, according to a later genetic analysis. In this cohort, only TCR beta chains were sequenced, and detectable features were limited by the absence of alpha or paired-chain data. Specific HLA alleles were associated with roughly 17,000 TCR beta sequences at a false discovery rate of 0.05 in a later analysis.

Sequences SGHNT (CDR1) and YYREEE (CDR2) are obtained from the germline V gene (reference sequence). V and J lose 4 bases and 12 bases, and a span of 14 bases separates them. The CDR3 sequence holds 12 residues, the cysteine and phenylalanine included. The CDR3 DNA has 36 bases and is translated from base 1. Library generation was performed with the immunoSEQ multiplex PCR assay. For the multiplex PCR, a mixture combining 60 forward primers for TCR Vbeta segments and 13 reverse primers for TCR Jbeta segments was used. A multiplex PCR assay on genomic DNA amplified the CDR3 region of rearranged TCR beta genes. The amplified TCR beta libraries were sequenced on the Illumina HiSeq System as 87-base-pair reads. For the original study's pipeline: A later analysis counted approximately 84 million unique TCR beta chains across the roughly 700 repertoires, and roughly 10 million of these chains were shared by at least two donors. To remove PCR and sequencing errors, raw reads were error-corrected and collapsed into unique sequences using a nearest-neighbor algorithm that merged closely related sequences. V, D and J gene segments were assigned by aligning CDR3 sequences to IMGT reference sequences. For a sequence to be retained, a match of at least six nucleotides to both a V gene segment and a J gene segment was required. Rearrangements were called productive when the CDR3 lacked stop codons and stayed in frame with V and J; all others were non-productive. Following IMGT convention, CDR3 was defined as the stretch from the second conserved V-encoded cysteine up to the conserved J-encoded phenylalanine. Sequences without an unambiguous match to a single V gene segment were excluded from the earlier analysis of several hundred of the donors. In an earlier analysis of roughly 600 of the donors, a V segment was called functional when productive rearrangements were above 56.7%, and segregating when the standard deviation between donors exceeded 5%. A statistical classification framework was built for diagnosing cytomegalovirus status from the catalog of TCR beta chain sequences. V and J gene assignment, in a later analysis, came from comparing TCR nucleotide sequences with IMGT/GENE-DB human TR gene sequences. The TCRdist pipeline was used in a later analysis to assign CDR3 sequences and most-parsimonious VDJ recombination scenarios. In a later analysis, each TCR beta chain was defined by its CDR3 amino acid sequence together with its V-gene family, and reads lacking a unique V-gene family were excluded. As a way to deal with suspected cross-contamination and a sequencing artifact, a later analysis dropped hundreds of nucleotide sequences that were highly shared and had low generation probability. In a later analysis, a clonal expansion index was calculated for each public chain from normalized within-repertoire ranks of inferred template counts. In a later analysis, generation probabilities were computed using a VDJ recombination model fitted to out-of-frame rearrangements, and the results were checked against IGoR. Hypergeometric tests were used in a later analysis to score TCR-TCR, TCR-HLA and TCR-CMV co-occurrence, with a repertoire-size bias correction applied to the TCR pairs. In a later analysis, false discovery rates were estimated by permuting HLA or CMV assignments 20 times. In a later analysis, co-occurring TCRs were grouped with DBSCAN, and TCRdist sequence similarity was added when clustering was performed within HLA-allele-positive subsets. Co-occurrence clustering excluded repertoires with fewer than 30,000 or more than 120,000 public chains, plus five with anomalous nucleotide sharing. TCRdb provides this immuneACCESS table in a form limited to in-frame rearrangements. Some clones are lacking; in checked studies, under half of them reflect an unresolved V gene, and why the rest are absent is not known. That table is the source of V, J and clone size, and D and trimming were worked out from the DNA. The sample yields 130,000 to 150,000 clones; about 80% were counted once. Clones ranked in the top ten supply approximately 2.5% of the sample.

The cohort was made up of 666 healthy bone marrow donors. All cohort members were sampled while nominally healthy, although unrecorded immune exposures were likely present. The donor tested CMV seropositive, placing the donor among the 289 seropositive members of the cohort. A peripheral blood sample was collected from each donor, and TCR beta sequencing was performed on peripheral blood mononuclear cells. The Qiagen DNeasy Blood Extraction Kit was used to extract genomic DNA from the blood cell samples. Worth noting for this clone: What this receptor recognizes is not known. The sample holds no much larger clone one base away, and base qualities are not on file.

The sample consisted of PBMCs. The chain is encoded by TRBV5-4 joined to TRBJ2-1; the D gene is unclear. The receptor's source is a woman aged 18-29 years in good health and CMV-seropositive. The CDR3 in this case is CASSAIGLPQFF. The base sequence is TGTGCCAGCAGCGCCATCGGTTTACCGCAGTTCTTC.